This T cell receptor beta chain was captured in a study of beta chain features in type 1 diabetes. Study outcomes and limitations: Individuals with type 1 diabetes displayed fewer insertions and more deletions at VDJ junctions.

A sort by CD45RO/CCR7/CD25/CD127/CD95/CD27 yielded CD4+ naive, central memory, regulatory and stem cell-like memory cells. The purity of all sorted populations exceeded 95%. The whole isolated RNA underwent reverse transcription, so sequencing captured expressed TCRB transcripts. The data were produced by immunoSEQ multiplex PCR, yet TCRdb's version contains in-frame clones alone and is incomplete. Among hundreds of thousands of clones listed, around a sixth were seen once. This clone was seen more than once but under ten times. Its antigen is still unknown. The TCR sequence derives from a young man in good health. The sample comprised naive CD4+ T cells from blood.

Written as DNA, the CDR3 is TGTGCCAGCAGCCCAGGGGGCCTATCCTACGAGCAGTACTTC. Translated, it gives CASSPGGLSYEQYF. The chain carries TRBV7-2 and TRBJ2-7, with 8 bases fitting TRBD1. The CDR3 spans 14 residues. J gave up 1 base and V 5 bases, and 4 bases lay outside the gene matches. The germline V gene encodes CDR1 SGHTA and CDR2 FQGNSA.